Below are 6 T cell receptor beta chains sequenced from a single sample in a study of blood T cell repertoires in COVID-19. Measured with immunoSEQ multiplex PCR; TCRdb has only the in-frame clones, and not every one. Of 150,000 to 200,000 clones in the sample, around 84% are singletons; the top ten hold roughly 20%. The sample taken for sequencing was peripheral blood. These receptor sequences come from a woman aged 80 or older with acute or convalescent COVID-19.

The rearrangement links TRBV12-5 to TRBJ2-5; 7 nucleotides line up with TRBD1. Germline trimming cut 1 base from V and 4 bases from J; bases unmatched to any gene: 6. Germline CDR1 LGHNT, CDR2 FRNRAP. The CDR3 is 15 residues long. For the CDR3, the DNA is TGTGCTAGTGGTTTGGGACAGGGATTGACAGAGACCCAGTACTTC. Amino acids: CASGLGQGLTETQYF. The variable domain in full, with the rest retrieved from reference TRBV12-5 and TRBJ2-5, is DARVTQTPRHKVTEMGQEVTMRCQPILGHNTVFWYRQTMMQGLELLAYFRNRAPLDDSGMPKDRFSAEMPDATLATLKIQPSEPRDSAVYFCASGLGQGLTETQYFGPGTRLLVL.

The rearrangement uses TRBV29-1 and TRBJ2-1; 10 bases map to TRBD2. The germline gives CDR1 SQVTM, CDR2 ANQGSEA. The CDR3 covers 13 residues. V lost 6 bases to trimming and J lost 6 bases; unmatched junction nucleotides: 5. The CDR3 DNA reads TGCAGCGTGGGGCCTAGCGGGGGCAATGAGCAGTTCTTC. Its protein is CSVGPSGGNEQFF.

Of note for this clone: Other DNA sequences in the same sample also yield this CDR3. The genes are TRBV15 and TRBJ1-3; D possibly corresponds to TRBD1 (5 bases). Looked up from germline, CDR1 is LNHNV and CDR2 is YYDKDF (reference sequence). This CDR3 has 15 residues. Trimming left V 0 bases short and J 4 bases short, with 10 bases between. CDR3 in amino acids: CATSRDPGPGNTIYF. The CDR3 region has the DNA TGTGCCACCAGCAGAGACCCAGGGCCCGGAAACACCATATATTTT.

The chain uses TRBV18 and TRBJ2-2; D is unclear. With 0 bases removed from V and 1 base from J, the gap between germline ends came to 6 bases. The CDR3 runs 15 residues. Germline values: CDR1 KGHSH, CDR2 LQKENI. The CDR3 sequence: CASSPPSGNTGELFF. The CDR3 DNA sequence: TGTGCCAGCTCACCACCATCGGGGAACACCGGGGAGCTGTTTTTT. Full variable domain (outside the CDR3, taken from reference TRBV18 and TRBJ2-2): NAGVMQNPRHLVRRRGQEARLRCSPMKGHSHVYWYRQLPEEGLKFMVYLQKENIIDESGMPKERFSAEFPKEGPSILRIQQVVRGDSAAYFCASSPPSGNTGELFFGEGSRLTVL.

The chain uses TRBV7-7 and TRBJ2-2; TRBD1 is a possible D gene (7 bases). Germline V CDR1 and CDR2: SSHAT, FNYEAQ (reference sequence). There are 13 residues in the CDR3. The CDR3 loop is CASRRGRAGELFF. CDR3 sequence (DNA): TGTGCTAGTCGGAGGGGGCGAGCCGGGGAGCTGTTTTTT.

J is TRBJ2-2 and V is TRBV7-6; 7 bases agree with TRBD2. CDR1 and CDR2 from the germline V gene are SGHVS and FNYEAQ. V gave up 5 bases and J gave up 4 bases; unmatched junction bases: 4. The CDR3 spans 14 residues. The CDR3 DNA reads as TGTGCCAGCAGCCGAAGCGGGGCCACCGGGGAGCTGTTTTTT. Translated, it gives CASSRSGATGELFF.